A single sample gave rise to the 4 T cell receptor beta chains below, sequenced in a study of radiotherapy plus CTLA-4 blockade in lung cancer. Clones were sequenced by immunoSEQ multiplex PCR, and TCRdb holds only the in-frame ones, with some missing. Of about 73,000 clones in the sample, roughly 91% were seen once. The material was peripheral blood, obtained from a patient treated with radiotherapy plus ipilimumab. The receptors were sampled from a human donor with non-small cell lung cancer that progressed on radiotherapy plus ipilimumab.

This chain joins TRBV7-3 and TRBJ2-1; tentatively, D is TRBD2 (6 bases). The CDR3 has 16 residues. In germline, CDR1 is SGHTA, CDR2 FQGTGA. V lost 3 bases, J lost 0 bases, and 12 bases lay in between. CDR3 loop: CASSFTAGSSYNEQFF. As DNA, the CDR3 is TGTGCCAGCAGCTTCACGGCGGGGAGCTCCTACAATGAGCAGTTCTTC.

The V and J genes are TRBV4-1 and TRBJ2-5; D is uncertain. The V and J ends lost 0 bases and 6 bases respectively, with 8 bases between them. The CDR3 length is 13 residues. Germline CDR1 is MGHRA and CDR2 is YSYEKL. The CDR3 loop reads CASSQDDGKTQYF. The CDR3 region has the DNA TGCGCCAGCAGCCAAGACGACGGAAAGACCCAGTACTTC.

This sequence joins TRBV2 and TRBJ2-2; TRBD1 aligns across 8 bases. The ends lost 9 bases at V and 1 base at J; junction bases unmatched: 4. The germline gives CDR1 SNHLY, CDR2 FYNNEI. The CDR3 spans 14 residues. The CDR3 bases are TGTGCCAGTACCGGGACAGGGAACACCGGGGAGCTGTTTTTT. This codes for CASTGTGNTGELFF.

This clone showed up just once. V gene TRBV28 combines with J gene TRBJ1-5; 10 nucleotides line up with TRBD1. Losses at the gene ends were 8 bases for V and 7 bases for J; bases not matched to a gene: 5. CDR1 MDHEN and CDR2 SYDVKM come from the germline V gene. The CDR3 length is 13 residues. The CDR3 loop is CASQDRGRQPQHF. In DNA form, the CDR3 reads TGTGCCAGCCAAGACAGGGGGCGGCAGCCCCAGCATTTT.